These 30 T cell receptor beta chains were sequenced from one sample in a study of blood T cell repertoires in COVID-19. Profiled with immunoSEQ multiplex PCR; TCRdb holds only in-frame clones, not every one. The repertoire holds tens of thousands of clones, roughly 87% seen once, with about 3.4% in the top ten. Specimen: peripheral blood. These receptors came from a man over 45 with active COVID-19.

This clone was detected only once. The chain combines TRBV23-1 with TRBJ2-7; TRBD1 matches 9 bases. TRBV23-1 is placed among ORFs of uncertain function. V lost 4 bases and J lost 0; bases outside the gene matches: 10. The CDR3 runs 17 residues. The CDR3 is CASSPYPVDRGSYEQYF. CDR3 nucleotides: TGCGCCAGCAGTCCATATCCCGTGGACAGGGGCTCCTACGAGCAGTACTTC.

This clone was detected only once. The CDR3 loop is CASSAGGRTQPQHF. Written as DNA, the CDR3 is TGTGCCAGCAGCGCAGGGGGCCGAACTCAGCCCCAGCATTTT. The chain couples TRBV6-2 or TRBV6-3 to TRBJ1-5; 8 bases match TRBD1. Germline V gene lookup returns CDR1 MNHEY and CDR2 SVGEGT. Losses at the gene ends were 6 bases for V and 6 bases for J; bases not matched to a gene: 7. This CDR3 region has 14 residues.

This rearrangement joins TRBV3-1 (or the pseudogene TRBV3-2) to TRBJ2-1; 8 nucleotides line up with TRBD2. The CDR3 covers 15 residues. CDR1 is LGHDT, CDR2 YNNKEL, per germline (reference sequence). V shed 0 bases, J shed 8 bases, and the junction held 6 bases outside the gene matches. Written as DNA, the CDR3 is TGTGCCAGCAGCCAAGATCACGGGGGGGCTGATGAGCAGTTCTTC. This codes for CASSQDHGGADEQFF.

The chain joins TRBV7-9 to TRBJ1-5; no clear D gene. This CDR3 is 14 amino acids long. V dropped 2 bases and J dropped 4 bases, with 9 bases sitting between them. From germline, CDR1 is SEHNR and CDR2 FQNEAQ (reference sequence). The DNA for the CDR3 is TGTGCCAGCAGCTTACAAGCGGAGAATCAGCCCCAGCATTTT. Translated: CASSLQAENQPQHF.

On this clone: A junction end diverges from the germline sequence, so it may reflect a read error. The same CDR3 is also encoded by other DNA sequences in this sample. The chain couples TRBV29-1 to TRBJ1-1; D not resolved. The CDR3 is 8 residues long. The V gene's germline CDR1 is SQVTM and CDR2 ANQGSEA. CDR3 nucleotides: TGCAGCGTTACTGGAGCTTTCTTT. Its protein product is CSVTGAFF.

The chain links TRBV7-9 to TRBJ1-1; the D is unclear. Trimming stripped 0 bases from V and 1 base from J, with 6 bases between. This CDR3 spans 14 amino acids. CDR1 is SEHNR and CDR2 is FQNEAQ in the germline V gene (reference sequence). The CDR3 region has the DNA TGTGCCAGCAGCTTAGCCGCCGGGAACACTGAAGCTTTCTTT. Translation: CASSLAAGNTEAFF. The full variable domain, its missing parts supplied by reference TRBV7-9 and TRBJ1-1, is DTGVSQNPRHKITKRGQNVTFRCDPISEHNRLYWYRQTLGQGPEFLTYFQNEAQLEKSRLLSDRFSAERPKGSFSTLEIQRTEQGDSAMYLCASSLAAGNTEAFFGQGTRLTVV.

This clone appeared once. The gene calls are TRBV5-5 and TRBJ2-5; TRBD1 might be the D (6 bases). Trimming took 4 bases from V and 2 from J, leaving 18 bases between them. Germline-derived CDR1 and CDR2 are SGHKS and YYEKEE (reference sequence). The CDR3 is 16 residues long. In DNA, the CDR3 is TGTGCCAGCAGCCTAAGACAGGCGCAGGGACAAGAGACCCAGTACTTC. It specifies CASSLRQAQGQETQYF.

The chain is built from TRBV25-1 and TRBJ1-2; D unresolved. V lost 4 bases, J lost 8 bases, and 14 bases lay in between. The CDR3 is made up of 13 amino acids. The germline V gene encodes CDR1 MGHDK and CDR2 SYGVNS. The CDR3 is CASSGGHLSGYTF. Here the CDR3 DNA reads TGTGCCAGCAGTGGTGGGCACTTGAGCGGCTACACCTTC.

In its sample, this clone was seen a few times. The chain joins TRBV6-2 or TRBV6-3 to TRBJ2-3; 13 bases line up with TRBD2. CDR1 is MNHEY, CDR2 SVGEGT, per germline. The CDR3 covers 15 residues. After removal of 0 bases from V and 6 bases from J, the junction contained 0 bases not matched to a gene. CDR3 nucleotide sequence: TGTGCCAGCAGTTACTCGACTAGCGGGGGGGATACGCAGTATTTT. Translating gives CASSYSTSGGDTQYF.

This chain links TRBV6-5 with TRBJ2-3, with TRBD2 matching over 13 bases. Trimming took 7 bases from V and 4 from J; bases not matched to a gene: 5. The CDR3 spans 15 residues. Germline V gives CDR1 MNHEY, CDR2 SVGAGI. The CDR3 reads CASMGTSGVSDTQYF. CDR3 DNA sequence: TGTGCCAGCATGGGGACTAGCGGGGTCTCAGATACGCAGTATTTT.

This clone has a single count. V is TRBV5-4 and J is TRBJ2-2; D is possibly TRBD1 (6 bases). The CDR3 runs to 13 residues. V was cut by 2 bases and J by 6 bases, with 8 bases left in between. Germline V lookup: CDR1 SGHNT, CDR2 YYREEE (reference sequence). The DNA for the CDR3 is TGTGCCAGCAGCTTACAGGGATCCGGGGAGCTGTTTTTT. It translates to CASSLQGSGELFF.

The chain recombines TRBV15 with TRBJ1-4; TRBD1 agrees at 8 bases. Germline-derived CDR1 and CDR2 are LNHNV and YYDKDF (reference sequence). With V trimmed by 2 bases and J by 7 bases, 6 bases remained unmatched. This CDR3 region has 15 residues. DNA for the CDR3: TGTGCCACCAGCAGACAGGGGGCTCGTGGTGAAAAACTGTTTTTT. Protein sequence: CATSRQGARGEKLFF.

The chain is built from TRBV12-3 or TRBV12-4 and TRBJ2-5; perhaps TRBD2 as D (6 bases). Trimming removed 10 bases at V and 5 bases at J, with 17 bases between. The CDR3 contains 13 residues. The CDR3 reads CATQYRGEETQYF. In DNA, the CDR3 is TGTGCCACCCAGTACCGCGGGGAGGAGACCCAGTACTTC.

Notes on this clone: One end of the junction fails to match germline, which may point to a read error. V and J are TRBV5-4 and TRBJ2-3; TRBD2 is a possible D gene (7 bases). The CDR3 loop spans 12 amino acids. Germline CDR1 SGHNT, CDR2 YYREEE (reference sequence). The CDR3 protein is CASSLALTGGSF. CDR3 DNA sequence: TGTGCCAGCAGCTTGGCCCTCACGGGGGGCTCCTTT.

The chain has TRBV18 and TRBJ1-2; TRBD1 aligns across 10 bases. This CDR3 comprises 15 residues. V was clipped by 0 bases and J by 5 bases; unmatched bases: 3. Germline values: CDR1 KGHSH, CDR2 LQKENI. The CDR3 coding sequence is TGTGCCAGCTCACCACCGGACAGGGGGTGGTATGGCTACACCTTC. Its protein is CASSPPDRGWYGYTF.

CDR3 sequence (DNA): TGTGCCAGCAGCTTGGCCCCCGAGAATGACTATGGCTACACCTTC. This encodes CASSLAPENDYGYTF. The chain recombines TRBV5-6 with TRBJ1-2, with D unresolved. Trimming stripped 0 bases from V and 3 bases from J, with 12 bases between. CDR1 is SGHDT, CDR2 YYEEEE, per germline. The CDR3 spans 15 residues.

The gene calls are TRBV6-5 and TRBJ1-4; D gene ambiguous. With 10 bases removed from V and 5 bases from J, the gap between germline ends came to 20 bases. This CDR3 has 15 amino acids. CDR1 and CDR2 (germline): MNHEY, SVGAGI. CDR3 residues: CATQTRLQPNEKLFF. The CDR3 coding sequence is TGTGCCACCCAGACCAGGCTGCAACCGAATGAAAAACTGTTTTTT.

V is TRBV19 and J is TRBJ2-7; no clear D. Deletions cut 3 bases from V and 0 bases from J, with 12 bases between. Germline lookup yields CDR1 LNHDA and CDR2 SQIVND (reference sequence). This CDR3 contains 15 residues. The CDR3: CASSMNSDPSYEQYF. CDR3 sequence (DNA): TGTGCCAGTAGTATGAACAGTGACCCCTCCTACGAGCAGTACTTC.

This clone was seen more than once but under ten times. The chain uses TRBV4-1 and TRBJ2-7, with 7 bases that match TRBD1. With 5 bases clipped from V and 2 bases from J, the junction kept 6 bases outside the gene matches. The CDR3 is 14 amino acids. Germline V gene lookup returns CDR1 MGHRA and CDR2 YSYEKL. The CDR3: CASSRSTGAYEQYF. In DNA form, the CDR3 reads TGCGCCAGCAGCAGGAGTACAGGGGCCTACGAGCAGTACTTC.

J is TRBJ1-5 and V is TRBV23-1; a weak D match, TRBD1 (6 bases). TRBV23-1 is annotated as an ORF whose role is uncertain. Trimming took 6 bases from V and 7 from J, leaving 22 bases between them. This CDR3 contains 16 residues. Here the CDR3 reads CASSHPAEQGGQPQHF. The CDR3 bases are TGCGCCAGCAGCCACCCGGCGGAACAGGGAGGGCAGCCCCAGCATTTT.

The V and J genes are TRBV6-5 and TRBJ1-4; tentative D call: TRBD1 (6 bases). Germline V lookup: CDR1 MNHEY, CDR2 SVGAGI. The CDR3 covers 14 residues. V lost 6 bases to trimming and J lost 8 bases, with 16 bases between them. CDR3 DNA sequence: TGTGCCAGCAGAGTACAGGGCGGTAACGAAAAACTGTTTTTT. This codes for CASRVQGGNEKLFF.

This rearrangement joins TRBV11-2 to TRBJ2-5; tentative D call: TRBD1 (6 bases). Germline CDR1 SGHAT, CDR2 FQNNGV. This CDR3 contains 20 residues. V lost 0 bases to trimming and J lost 3 bases, with 26 bases between them. DNA for the CDR3: TGTGCCAGCAGCTTAGAAGTGAACTCCGGGACACCTATAGAAAAAGAGACCCAGTACTTC. Amino acids: CASSLEVNSGTPIEKETQYF.

The rearrangement uses TRBV12-5 and TRBJ1-1; D gene uncertain. V lost 3 bases and J lost 0, with 11 bases in between. This CDR3 spans 15 amino acids. CDR1 LGHNT and CDR2 FRNRAP come from the germline V gene. CDR3 loop: CASGFPGKLNTEAFF. The CDR3 nucleotides read TGTGCTAGTGGTTTCCCGGGGAAATTGAACACTGAAGCTTTCTTT.

The chain employs TRBV5-1 and TRBJ2-1, with 8 nucleotides matching TRBD1. The CDR3 extends over 15 amino acids. With 0 bases clipped from V and 8 bases from J, the junction kept 7 bases outside the gene matches. Germline CDR1 reads SGHRS; CDR2 reads YFSETQ. The CDR3 protein is CASSLVRQGADEQFF. The CDR3 coding sequence is TGCGCCAGCAGCTTGGTACGGCAGGGGGCCGATGAGCAGTTCTTC.

The chain couples TRBV11-1 to TRBJ2-5; 11 nucleotides agree with TRBD2. V lost 7 bases, J lost 1 base, and 5 bases stayed unmatched. The CDR3 totals 15 residues. Looked up from germline, CDR1 is SGHAT and CDR2 is FQDESV (reference sequence). The CDR3 bases are TGTGCCAGCACGCTAGCGGGGGGCTTCCAAGAGACCCAGTACTTC. This translates into CASTLAGGFQETQYF.

This clone was seen only a few times. The V call is TRBV7-9, the J call TRBJ2-5, with D possibly TRBD1 on 5 matching bases. Trimming pared 1 base from V and 5 bases from J, leaving 14 bases between. Germline CDR1 and CDR2: SEHNR and FQNEAQ (reference sequence). The CDR3 spans 15 residues. CDR3: CASSLEGLGEETQYF. CDR3 sequence (DNA): TGTGCCAGCAGCTTAGAGGGGCTAGGAGAGGAGACCCAGTACTTC. Filled out from reference TRBV7-9 and TRBJ2-5, the complete variable domain reads DTGVSQNPRHKITKRGQNVTFRCDPISEHNRLYWYRQTLGQGPEFLTYFQNEAQLEKSRLLSDRFSAERPKGSFSTLEIQRTEQGDSAMYLCASSLEGLGEETQYFGPGTRLLVL.

The rearrangement joins TRBV7-2 to TRBJ2-1; TRBD1 agrees at 7 bases. CDR3 length: 15 amino acids. The V gene end was trimmed by 0 bases and the J gene end by 7 bases; junction bases not matched to a gene: 6. Germline lookup yields CDR1 SGHTA and CDR2 FQGNSA. This CDR3 is CASSLASAGGNEQFF. The CDR3 DNA follows: TGTGCCAGCAGCTTAGCAAGTGCAGGGGGAAATGAGCAGTTCTTC.

The V and J genes are TRBV5-5 and TRBJ2-1, with TRBD2 identical over 9 bases. Germline CDR1 SGHKS, CDR2 YYEKEE (reference sequence). Trimming at V came to 4 bases and at J to 8 bases, leaving 10 bases not matched to a gene. The CDR3 is 15 amino acids. The CDR3 sequence is CASSEVWRGGYEQFF. In nucleotides, the CDR3 is TGTGCCAGCAGCGAAGTATGGCGGGGGGGCTATGAGCAGTTCTTC.

The genes are TRBV7-3 and TRBJ2-1, with a possible D match to TRBD2 (6 bases). The CDR3 loop spans 12 amino acids. Per germline, CDR1 SGHTA and CDR2 FQGTGA. Trimming took off 7 bases at V and 8 bases at J, with 12 bases between the two ends. CDR3 bases: TGTGCCAGCAAAGGGGCGGGGCATGAGCAGTTCTTC. This gives the protein CASKGAGHEQFF.

The V call is TRBV6-5, the J call TRBJ1-4; D might be TRBD1 (5 bases). This CDR3 contains 14 residues. Germline assignment: CDR1 MNHEY and CDR2 SVGAGI. Trimming stripped 6 bases from V and 8 bases from J, with 16 bases between. The CDR3 is CASSKGLLSEKLFF. The CDR3 nucleotides are TGTGCCAGCAGCAAGGGACTCCTAAGCGAAAAACTGTTTTTT.